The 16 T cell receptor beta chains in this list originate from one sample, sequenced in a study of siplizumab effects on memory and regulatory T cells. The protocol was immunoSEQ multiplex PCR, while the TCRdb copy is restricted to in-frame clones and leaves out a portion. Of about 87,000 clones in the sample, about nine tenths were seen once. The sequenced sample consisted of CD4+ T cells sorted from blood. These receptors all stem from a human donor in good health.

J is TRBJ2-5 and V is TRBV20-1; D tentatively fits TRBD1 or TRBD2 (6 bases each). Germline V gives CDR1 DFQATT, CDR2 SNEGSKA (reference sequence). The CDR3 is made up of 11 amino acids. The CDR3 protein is CSVGGVETQYF. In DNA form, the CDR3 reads TGCAGCGTCGGGGGCGTGGAGACCCAGTACTTC.

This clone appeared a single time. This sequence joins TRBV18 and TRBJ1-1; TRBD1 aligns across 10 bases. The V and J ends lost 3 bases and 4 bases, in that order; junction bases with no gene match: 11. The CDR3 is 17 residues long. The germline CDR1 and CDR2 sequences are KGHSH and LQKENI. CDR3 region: CASSPGQGKPGSTEAFF. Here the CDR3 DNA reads TGTGCCAGCTCACCGGGACAGGGGAAACCTGGGTCCACTGAAGCTTTCTTT.

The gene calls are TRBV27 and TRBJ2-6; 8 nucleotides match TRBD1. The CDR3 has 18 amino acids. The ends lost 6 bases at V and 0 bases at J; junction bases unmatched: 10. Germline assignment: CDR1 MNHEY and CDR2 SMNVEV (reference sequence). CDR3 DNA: TGTGCCAGCAGACTACCGGGACAGGTACACTCTGGGGCCAACGTCCTGACTTTC. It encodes CASRLPGQVHSGANVLTF.

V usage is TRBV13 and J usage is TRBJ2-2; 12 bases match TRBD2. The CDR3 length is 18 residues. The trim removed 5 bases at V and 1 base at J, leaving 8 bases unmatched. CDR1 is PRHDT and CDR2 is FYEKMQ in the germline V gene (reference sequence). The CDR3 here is CASSPVGTSGQNTGELFF. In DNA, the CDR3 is TGTGCCAGCAGCCCCGTCGGGACTAGCGGGCAGAACACCGGGGAGCTGTTTTTT.

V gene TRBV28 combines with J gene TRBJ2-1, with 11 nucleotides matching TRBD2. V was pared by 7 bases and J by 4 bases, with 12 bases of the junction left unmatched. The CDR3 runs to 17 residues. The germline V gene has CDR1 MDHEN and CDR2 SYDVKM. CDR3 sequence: CASIGTSGTFRYNEQFF. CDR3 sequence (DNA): TGTGCCAGCATTGGGACTAGCGGAACATTCAGGTACAATGAGCAGTTCTTC.

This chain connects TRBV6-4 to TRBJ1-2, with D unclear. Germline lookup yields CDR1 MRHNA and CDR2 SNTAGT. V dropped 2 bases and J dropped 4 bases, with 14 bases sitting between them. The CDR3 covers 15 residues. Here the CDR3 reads CASSDGNRGIYGYTF. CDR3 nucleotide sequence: TGTGCCAGCAGTGACGGAAACAGAGGTATCTATGGCTACACCTTC.

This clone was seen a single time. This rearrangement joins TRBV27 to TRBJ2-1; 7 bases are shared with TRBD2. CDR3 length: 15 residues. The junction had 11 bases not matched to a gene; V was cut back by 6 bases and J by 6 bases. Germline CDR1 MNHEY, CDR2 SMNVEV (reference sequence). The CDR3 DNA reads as TGTGCCAGCAGGACGCAGCGGGATGCAGGCAATGAGCAGTTCTTC. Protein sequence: CASRTQRDAGNEQFF.

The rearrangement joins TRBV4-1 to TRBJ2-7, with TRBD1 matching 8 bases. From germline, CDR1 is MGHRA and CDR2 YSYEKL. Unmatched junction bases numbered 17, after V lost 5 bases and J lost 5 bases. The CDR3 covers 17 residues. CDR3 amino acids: CASSYRGDRQDSNEQYF. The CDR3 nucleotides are TGCGCCAGCAGCTACCGTGGGGACAGGCAAGACAGTAACGAGCAGTACTTC.

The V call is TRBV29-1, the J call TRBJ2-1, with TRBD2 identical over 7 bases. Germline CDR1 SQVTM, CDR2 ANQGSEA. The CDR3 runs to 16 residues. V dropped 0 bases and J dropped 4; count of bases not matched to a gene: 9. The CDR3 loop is CSVEEGFARGYNEQFF. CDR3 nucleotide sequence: TGCAGCGTTGAAGAAGGGTTTGCGCGGGGGTACAATGAGCAGTTCTTC.

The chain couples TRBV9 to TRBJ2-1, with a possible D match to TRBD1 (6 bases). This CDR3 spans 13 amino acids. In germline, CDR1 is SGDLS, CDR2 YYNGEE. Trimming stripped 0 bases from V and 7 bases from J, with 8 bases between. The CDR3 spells CASSVGQANEQFF. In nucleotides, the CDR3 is TGTGCCAGCAGCGTAGGACAGGCTAATGAGCAGTTCTTC.

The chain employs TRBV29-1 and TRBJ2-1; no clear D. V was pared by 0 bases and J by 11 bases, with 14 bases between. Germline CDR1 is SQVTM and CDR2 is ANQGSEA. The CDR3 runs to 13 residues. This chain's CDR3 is CSVEDRVWAKQFF. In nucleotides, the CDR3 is TGCAGCGTTGAAGATCGGGTATGGGCAAAGCAGTTCTTC.

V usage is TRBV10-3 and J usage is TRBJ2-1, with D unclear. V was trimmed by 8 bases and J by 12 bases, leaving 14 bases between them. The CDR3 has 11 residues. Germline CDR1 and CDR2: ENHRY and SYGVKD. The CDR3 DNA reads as TGTGCCATCGGGGTAGGAGTGGGGCAGTTCTTC. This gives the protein CAIGVGVGQFF.

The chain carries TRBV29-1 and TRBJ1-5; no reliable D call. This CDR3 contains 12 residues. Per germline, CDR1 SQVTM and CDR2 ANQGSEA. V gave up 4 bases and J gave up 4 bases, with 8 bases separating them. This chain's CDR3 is CSVVAGNQPQHF. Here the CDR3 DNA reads TGCAGCGTTGTAGCAGGAAATCAGCCCCAGCATTTT.

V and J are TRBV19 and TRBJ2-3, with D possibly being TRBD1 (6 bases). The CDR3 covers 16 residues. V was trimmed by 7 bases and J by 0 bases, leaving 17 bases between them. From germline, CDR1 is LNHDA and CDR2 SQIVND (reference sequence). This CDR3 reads CASTAPGHRSTDTQYF. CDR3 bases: TGTGCCAGTACCGCCCCGGGACACCGAAGCACAGATACGCAGTATTTT.

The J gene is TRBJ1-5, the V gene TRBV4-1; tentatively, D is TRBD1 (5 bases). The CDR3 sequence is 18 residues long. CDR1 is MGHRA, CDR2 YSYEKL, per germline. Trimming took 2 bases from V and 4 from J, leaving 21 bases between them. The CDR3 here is CASSQSGHPANRNQPQHF. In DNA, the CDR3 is TGCGCCAGCAGCCAATCAGGACACCCGGCGAACAGGAATCAGCCCCAGCATTTT.

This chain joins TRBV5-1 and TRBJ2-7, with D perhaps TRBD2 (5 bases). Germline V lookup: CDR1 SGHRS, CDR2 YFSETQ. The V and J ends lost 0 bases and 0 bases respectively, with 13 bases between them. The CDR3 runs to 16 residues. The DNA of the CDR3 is TGCGCCAGCAGCTTGGGGGGAGACTTGAGCTCCTACGAGCAGTACTTC. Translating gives CASSLGGDLSSYEQYF.